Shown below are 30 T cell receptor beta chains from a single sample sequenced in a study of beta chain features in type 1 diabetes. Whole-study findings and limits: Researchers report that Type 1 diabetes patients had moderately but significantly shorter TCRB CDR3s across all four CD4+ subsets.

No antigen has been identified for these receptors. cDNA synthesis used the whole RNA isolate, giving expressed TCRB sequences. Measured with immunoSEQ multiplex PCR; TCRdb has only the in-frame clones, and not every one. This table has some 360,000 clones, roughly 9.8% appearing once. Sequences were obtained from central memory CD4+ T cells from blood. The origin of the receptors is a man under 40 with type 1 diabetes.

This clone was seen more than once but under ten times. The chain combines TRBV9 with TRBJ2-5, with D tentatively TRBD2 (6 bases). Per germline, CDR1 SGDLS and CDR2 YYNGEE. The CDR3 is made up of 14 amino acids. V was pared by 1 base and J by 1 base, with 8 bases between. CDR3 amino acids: CASSVSSVQETQYF. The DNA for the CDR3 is TGTGCCAGCAGCGTATCTAGCGTCCAAGAGACCCAGTACTTC.

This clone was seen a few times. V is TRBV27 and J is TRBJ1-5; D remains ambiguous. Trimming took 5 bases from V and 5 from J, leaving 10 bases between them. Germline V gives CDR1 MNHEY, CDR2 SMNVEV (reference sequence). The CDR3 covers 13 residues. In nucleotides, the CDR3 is TGTGCCAGCAGTCTCCAAATTTATCAGCCCCAGCATTTT. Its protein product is CASSLQIYQPQHF.

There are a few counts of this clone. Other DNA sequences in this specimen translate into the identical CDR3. CDR3 DNA sequence: TGTGCCAGCAGGGACAGGGGCTATAACTATGGCTACACCTTC. Translation: CASRDRGYNYGYTF. This chain connects TRBV2 to TRBJ1-2; 9 bases map to TRBD1. Trimming removed 6 bases from V and 1 base from J; junction bases left unmatched: 3. The germline CDR1 and CDR2 sequences are SNHLY and FYNNEI. This CDR3 comprises 14 residues.

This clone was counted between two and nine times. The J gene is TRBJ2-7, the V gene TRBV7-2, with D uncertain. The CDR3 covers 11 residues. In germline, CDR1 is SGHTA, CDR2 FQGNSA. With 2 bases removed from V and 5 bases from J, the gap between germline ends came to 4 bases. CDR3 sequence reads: CASSLLDEQYF. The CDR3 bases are TGTGCCAGCAGCTTATTGGACGAGCAGTACTTC.

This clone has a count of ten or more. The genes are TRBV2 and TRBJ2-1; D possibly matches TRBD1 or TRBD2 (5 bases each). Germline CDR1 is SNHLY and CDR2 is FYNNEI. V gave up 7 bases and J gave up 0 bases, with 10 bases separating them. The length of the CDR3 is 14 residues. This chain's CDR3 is CASKYGTSYNEQFF. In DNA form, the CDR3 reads TGTGCCAGCAAATACGGGACCTCCTACAATGAGCAGTTCTTC.

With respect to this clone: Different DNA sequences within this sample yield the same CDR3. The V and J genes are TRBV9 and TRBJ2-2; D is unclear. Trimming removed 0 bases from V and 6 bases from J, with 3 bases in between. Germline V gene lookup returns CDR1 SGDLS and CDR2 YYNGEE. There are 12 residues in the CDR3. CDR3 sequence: CASSVGPGELFF. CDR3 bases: TGTGCCAGCAGCGTAGGCCCCGGGGAGCTGTTTTTT.

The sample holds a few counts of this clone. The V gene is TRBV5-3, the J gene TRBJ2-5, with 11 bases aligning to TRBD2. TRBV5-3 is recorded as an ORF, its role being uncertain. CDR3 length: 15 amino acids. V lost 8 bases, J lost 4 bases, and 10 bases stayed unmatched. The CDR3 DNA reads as TGTGCCAGCTCCCCCCGACTAGCGGGAACAGAGACCCAGTACTTC. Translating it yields CASSPRLAGTETQYF.

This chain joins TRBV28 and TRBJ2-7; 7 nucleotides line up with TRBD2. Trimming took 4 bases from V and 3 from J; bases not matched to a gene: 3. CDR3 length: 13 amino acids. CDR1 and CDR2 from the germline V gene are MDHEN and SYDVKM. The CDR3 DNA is TGTGCCAGCAGTTCTACTAGCGTCTACGAGCAGTACTTC. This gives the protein CASSSTSVYEQYF.

CDR3 bases: TGTGCCAGCAGCCCGACAGGGTCGCAAAACATTCAGTACTTC. Translation gives CASSPTGSQNIQYF. The gene calls are TRBV7-3 and TRBJ2-4, with TRBD1 identical over 7 bases. CDR1 is SGHTA, CDR2 FQGTGA, per germline. The V and J ends lost 5 bases and 5 bases, in that order; junction bases with no gene match: 6. There are 14 residues in the CDR3. Variable domain in full (rest from reference TRBV7-3 and TRBJ2-4): GAGVSQTPSNKVTEKGKYVELRCDPISGHTALYWYRQSLGQGPEFLIYFQGTGAADDSGLPNDRFFAVRPEGSVSTLKIQRTERGDSAVYLCASSPTGSQNIQYFGAGTRLSVL.

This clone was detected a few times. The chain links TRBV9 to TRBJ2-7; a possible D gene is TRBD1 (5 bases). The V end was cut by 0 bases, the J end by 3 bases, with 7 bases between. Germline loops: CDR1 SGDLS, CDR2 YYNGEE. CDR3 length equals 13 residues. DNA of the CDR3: TGTGCCAGCAGCGTAGCCCAGGGCTACGAGCAGTACTTC. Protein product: CASSVAQGYEQYF.

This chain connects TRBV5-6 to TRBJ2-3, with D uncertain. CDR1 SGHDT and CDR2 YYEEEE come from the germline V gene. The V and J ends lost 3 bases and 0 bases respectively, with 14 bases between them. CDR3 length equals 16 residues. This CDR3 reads CASSSLGLFSTDTQYF. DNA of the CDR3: TGTGCCAGCAGCTCCCTAGGGCTTTTTAGCACAGATACGCAGTATTTT.

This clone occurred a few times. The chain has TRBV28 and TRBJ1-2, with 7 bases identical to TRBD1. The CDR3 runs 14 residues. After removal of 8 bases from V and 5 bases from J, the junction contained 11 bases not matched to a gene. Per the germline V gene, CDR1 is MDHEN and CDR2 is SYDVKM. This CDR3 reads CASSLTGKEYGYTF. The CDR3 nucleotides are TGTGCCAGCTCATTGACAGGGAAGGAATATGGCTACACCTTC.

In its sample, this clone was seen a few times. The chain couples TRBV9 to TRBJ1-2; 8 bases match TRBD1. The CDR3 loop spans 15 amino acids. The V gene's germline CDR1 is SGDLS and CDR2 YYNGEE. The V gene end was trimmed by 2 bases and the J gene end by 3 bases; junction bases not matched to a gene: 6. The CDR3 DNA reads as TGTGCCAGCAGCGTCGACTCGACAGGGGACTATGGCTACACCTTC. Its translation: CASSVDSTGDYGYTF.

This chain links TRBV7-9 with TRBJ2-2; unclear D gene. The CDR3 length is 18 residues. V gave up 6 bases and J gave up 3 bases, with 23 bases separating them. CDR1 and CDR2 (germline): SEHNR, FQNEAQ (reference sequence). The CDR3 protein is CASSDPAVTPLDTGELFF. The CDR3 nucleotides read TGTGCCAGCAGTGATCCCGCGGTCACCCCGTTGGACACCGGGGAGCTGTTTTTT.

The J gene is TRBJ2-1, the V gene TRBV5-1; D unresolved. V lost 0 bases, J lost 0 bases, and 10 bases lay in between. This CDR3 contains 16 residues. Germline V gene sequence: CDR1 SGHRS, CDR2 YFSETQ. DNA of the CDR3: TGCGCCAGCAGCTTGGGTCCTTCCAGCTCCTACAATGAGCAGTTCTTC. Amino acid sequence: CASSLGPSSSYNEQFF. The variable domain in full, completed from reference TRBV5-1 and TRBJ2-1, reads KAGVTQTPRYLIKTRGQQVTLSCSPISGHRSVSWYQQTPGQGLQFLFEYFSETQRNKGNFPGRFSGRQFSNSRSEMNVSTLELGDSALYLCASSLGPSSSYNEQFFGPGTRLTVL.

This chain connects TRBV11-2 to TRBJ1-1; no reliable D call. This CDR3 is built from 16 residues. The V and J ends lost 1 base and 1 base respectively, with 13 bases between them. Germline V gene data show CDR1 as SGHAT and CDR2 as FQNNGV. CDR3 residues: CASSLAWNSRNTEAFF. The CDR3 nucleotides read TGTGCCAGCAGCTTAGCATGGAATTCTAGGAACACTGAAGCTTTCTTT.

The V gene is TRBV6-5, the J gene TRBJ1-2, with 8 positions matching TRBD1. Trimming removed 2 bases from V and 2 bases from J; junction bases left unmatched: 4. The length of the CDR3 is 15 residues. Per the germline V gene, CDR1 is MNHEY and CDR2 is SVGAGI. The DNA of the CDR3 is TGTGCCAGCAGTTACAAGGCAGGGGGCAACTATGGCTACACCTTC. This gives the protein CASSYKAGGNYGYTF.

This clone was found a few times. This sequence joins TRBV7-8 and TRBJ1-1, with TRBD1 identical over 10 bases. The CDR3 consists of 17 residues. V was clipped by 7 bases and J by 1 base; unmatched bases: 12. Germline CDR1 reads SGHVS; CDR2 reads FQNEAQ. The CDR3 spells CASTEPGTGAENTEAFF. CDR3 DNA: TGTGCCAGCACCGAGCCCGGGACAGGGGCCGAGAACACTGAAGCTTTCTTT.

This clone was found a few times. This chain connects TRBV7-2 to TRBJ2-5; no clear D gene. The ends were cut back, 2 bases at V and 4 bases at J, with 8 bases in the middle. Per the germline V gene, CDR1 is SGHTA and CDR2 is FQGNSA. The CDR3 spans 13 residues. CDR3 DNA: TGTGCCAGCAGCTTAAGCCGGGCAGAGACCCAGTACTTC. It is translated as CASSLSRAETQYF.

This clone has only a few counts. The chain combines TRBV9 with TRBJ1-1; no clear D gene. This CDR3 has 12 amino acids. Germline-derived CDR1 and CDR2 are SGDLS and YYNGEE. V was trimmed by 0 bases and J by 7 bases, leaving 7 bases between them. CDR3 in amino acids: CASSVVGNEAFF. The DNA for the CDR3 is TGTGCCAGCAGCGTAGTAGGAAATGAAGCTTTCTTT.

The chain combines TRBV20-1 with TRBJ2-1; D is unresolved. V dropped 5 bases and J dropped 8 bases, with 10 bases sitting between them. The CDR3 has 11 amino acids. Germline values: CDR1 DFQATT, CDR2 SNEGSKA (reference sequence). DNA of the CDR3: TGCAGTGCTGTGAAGTCCCATGAGCAGTTCTTC. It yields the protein CSAVKSHEQFF.

The CDR3 DNA sequence: TGTGCCAGCAGCGTAGAGCCAGGGGAACAGCCCCAGCATTTT. The encoded protein is CASSVEPGEQPQHF. V usage is TRBV9 and J usage is TRBJ1-5; perhaps TRBD1 as D (6 bases). The V gene lost 0 bases and the J gene lost 7 bases, with 11 bases spanning the gap. Looked up from germline, CDR1 is SGDLS and CDR2 is YYNGEE. This CDR3 is 14 amino acids long.

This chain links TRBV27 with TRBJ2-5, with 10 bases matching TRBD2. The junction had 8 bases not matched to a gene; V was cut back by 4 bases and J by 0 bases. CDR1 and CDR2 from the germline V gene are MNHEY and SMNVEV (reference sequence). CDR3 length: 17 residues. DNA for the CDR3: TGTGCCAGCAGTTCCATTGGACTAGCGGCCAACCAAGAGACCCAGTACTTC. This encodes CASSSIGLAANQETQYF.

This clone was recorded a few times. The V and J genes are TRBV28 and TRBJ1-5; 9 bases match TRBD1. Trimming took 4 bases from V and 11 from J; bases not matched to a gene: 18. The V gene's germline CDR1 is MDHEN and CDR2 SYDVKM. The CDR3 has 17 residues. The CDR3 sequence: CASSSLAGTGRISTQHF. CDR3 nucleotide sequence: TGTGCCAGCAGTTCCCTCGCGGGGACAGGGAGAATCAGTACCCAGCATTTT. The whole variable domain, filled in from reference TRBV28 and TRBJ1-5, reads DVKVTQSSRYLVKRTGEKVFLECVQDMDHENMFWYRQDPGLGLRLIYFSYDVKMKEKGDIPEGYSVSREKKERFSLILESASTNQTSMYLCASSSLAGTGRISTQHFGDGTRLSIL.

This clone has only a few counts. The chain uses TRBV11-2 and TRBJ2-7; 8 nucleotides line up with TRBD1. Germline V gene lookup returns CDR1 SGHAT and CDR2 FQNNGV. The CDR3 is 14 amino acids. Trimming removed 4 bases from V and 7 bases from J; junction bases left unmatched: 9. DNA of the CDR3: TGTGCCAGCAGCTCCTCGGACAGGGTTGTTGAGCAGTACTTC. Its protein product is CASSSSDRVVEQYF.

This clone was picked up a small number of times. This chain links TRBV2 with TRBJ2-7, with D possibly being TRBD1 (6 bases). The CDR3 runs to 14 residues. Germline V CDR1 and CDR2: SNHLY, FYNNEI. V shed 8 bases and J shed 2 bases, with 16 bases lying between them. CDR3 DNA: TGTGCCAGCGGAGTCCAGGGGATGGCCTACGAGCAGTACTTC. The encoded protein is CASGVQGMAYEQYF.

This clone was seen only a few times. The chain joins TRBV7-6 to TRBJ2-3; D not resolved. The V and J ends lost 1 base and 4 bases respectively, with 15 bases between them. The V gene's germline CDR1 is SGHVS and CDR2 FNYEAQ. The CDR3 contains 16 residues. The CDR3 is CASSLGLALRADTQYF. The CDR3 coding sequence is TGTGCCAGCAGCTTAGGATTGGCCCTAAGAGCAGATACGCAGTATTTT.

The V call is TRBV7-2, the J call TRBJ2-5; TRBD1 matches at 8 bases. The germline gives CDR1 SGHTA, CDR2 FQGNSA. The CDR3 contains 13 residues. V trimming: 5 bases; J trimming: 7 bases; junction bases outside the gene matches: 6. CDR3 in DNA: TGTGCCAGCAGCATCGGACAGGGCGGGACCCAGTACTTC. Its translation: CASSIGQGGTQYF.

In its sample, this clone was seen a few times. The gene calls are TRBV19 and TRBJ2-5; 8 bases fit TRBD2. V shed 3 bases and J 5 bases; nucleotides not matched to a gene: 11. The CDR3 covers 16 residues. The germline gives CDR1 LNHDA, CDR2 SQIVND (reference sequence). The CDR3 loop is CASSMGTGLARETQYF. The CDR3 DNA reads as TGTGCCAGTAGTATGGGCACCGGACTAGCTCGGGAGACCCAGTACTTC.

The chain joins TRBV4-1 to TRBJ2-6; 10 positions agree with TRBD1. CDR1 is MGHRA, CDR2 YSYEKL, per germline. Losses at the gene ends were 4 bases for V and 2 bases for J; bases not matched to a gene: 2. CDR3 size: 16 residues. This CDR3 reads CASSRGTGAGANVLTF. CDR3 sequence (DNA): TGCGCCAGCAGCCGGGGGACAGGGGCTGGGGCCAACGTCCTGACTTTC.